This T cell receptor beta chain was identified in a study of T cells in Graves' hyperthyroidism and ophthalmopathy. The overall study: Peripheral blood was collected at initial diagnosis, before any treatment.

Trimming removed 0 bases from V and 3 bases from J; junction bases left unmatched: 5. This CDR3 has 15 residues. CDR1 and CDR2 (germline): DFQATT, SNEGSKA (reference sequence). Amplification of TCR beta CDR3 regions used RNA as the template. With the HTBI primer set, the TCR CDR3 went through a first round of RT-PCR. TCRdb reanalysed the multiplex PCR reads using MiXCR and keeps one entry per CDR3 protein. Here the sample spans 750,000 to 950,000 distinct CDR3 sequences, over 35% being singletons. This clonotype was counted ten times or more. The definition of stable Graves' hyperthyroidism was no ophthalmopathy progression within 18 months. Diagnosis of hyperthyroidism was new in patients aged 18 to 65, and its duration was under 2 months. Diagnoses used clinical symptoms, serum thyroxine and TRAb, thyroid ultrasound and orbital computed tomography.

The specimen sequenced was blood. The TCR sequence derives from a man in his late teens or twenties with Graves' hyperthyroidism. The gene calls are TRBV20-1 and TRBJ1-5, with 7 bases aligning to TRBD1. In DNA form, the CDR3 reads TGCAGTGCTAGAGAATGGGGACAGAACAATCAGCCCCAGCATTTT. This translates into CSAREWGQNNQPQHF.